These 12 T cell receptor beta chains share one sample of origin, sequenced in a study of blood T cells in healthy people across ages (dated by TCRdb to between 2014 and 2017). Library preparation used 5' RACE. TCRdb names Illumina HiSeq 2500 as the instrument used. A second PCR of about 7 to 12 cycles was run with a J-beta primer mix and a sample-barcoded 5' primer. In TCRdb, the public reads were trimmed at Q25 with fastp and aligned with MiXCR, with productive beta chains retained. Every CDR3 protein is listed once, alongside the most common genes and DNA of its rows. For this sample the table gives about 290,000 distinct CDR3 sequences, of which around 27% were detected only once. The ten largest clonotypes hold roughly 30% of the sample. The specimen was blood. The receptors derive from a woman in her sixties or seventies in good health.

The chain links TRBV5-1 to TRBJ1-1, with unresolved D. The CDR3 length is 15 residues. CDR1 is SGHRS and CDR2 is YFSETQ in the germline V gene. V lost 0 bases and J lost 4, with 13 bases in between. CDR3 loop: CASSLGTAAGTEAFF. The CDR3 DNA reads TGCGCCAGCAGCTTGGGGACGGCCGCGGGCACTGAAGCTTTCTTT.

This clonotype was counted a few times. This sequence joins TRBV28 and TRBJ1-6; D is unclear. The CDR3 contains 15 residues. Germline loops: CDR1 MDHEN, CDR2 SYDVKM. Trimming removed 10 bases from V and 7 bases from J, with 20 bases in between. Written as DNA, the CDR3 is TGTGCCAACATTAACTCGGGGAGAGGGAATTCACCCCTCCACTTT. Translated, it gives CANINSGRGNSPLHF.

The gene calls are TRBV4-1 and TRBJ1-2; D perhaps matches TRBD1 (6 bases). The germline CDR1 and CDR2 sequences are MGHRA and YSYEKL. The CDR3 contains 15 residues. V dropped 0 bases and J dropped 6 bases, with 14 bases sitting between them. CDR3 sequence (DNA): TGCGCCAGCAGCCAAGAAGAAAACAGGGTAGATGGCTACACCTTC. Protein: CASSQEENRVDGYTF.

The V and J genes are TRBV20-1 and TRBJ2-5; TRBD2 matches 11 bases. The tail of the sequence fits TRBJ2-7 better, so the J call may be wrong. CDR3 size: 14 residues. From germline, CDR1 is DFQATT and CDR2 SNEGSKA (reference sequence). CDR3 protein: CSARPSGGTYEQYF. CDR3 in DNA: TGCAGTGCTAGACCTAGCGGGGGGACCTACGAGCAGTACTTC.

This clonotype occurred a few times. The chain employs TRBV11-2 and TRBJ2-2; D is possibly TRBD2 (5 bases). The germline gives CDR1 SGHAT, CDR2 FQNNGV. Trimming took off 1 base at V and 4 bases at J, with 13 bases between the two ends. This CDR3 has 16 residues. The CDR3 here is CASSLVPSIGTGELFF. CDR3 bases: TGTGCCAGCAGCTTAGTTCCTAGCATCGGCACCGGGGAGCTGTTTTTT.

V and J are TRBV20-1 and TRBJ2-1, with D perhaps given as TRBD1 or TRBD2 (5 bases each). The V end lost 1 base, the J end lost 0 bases, and 16 bases lay between the germline ends. This CDR3 has 17 amino acids. CDR1 DFQATT and CDR2 SNEGSKA come from the germline V gene (reference sequence). CDR3 DNA sequence: TGCAGTGCTAGAGGAGGGGCGGACACCAGCTCCTACAATGAGCAGTTCTTC. Amino acids: CSARGGADTSSYNEQFF.

This clonotype was seen more than once but under ten times. The genes are TRBV3-1 and TRBJ1-6; 9 bases match TRBD1. The CDR3 runs 18 residues. The V segment lost 1 base and the J segment 12 bases; nucleotides outside the gene matches: 16. In germline, CDR1 is LGHDT, CDR2 YNNKEL (reference sequence). CDR3 loop: CASSQGDGGTGPFRPLHF. DNA for the CDR3: TGTGCCAGCAGCCAAGGAGACGGCGGGACAGGGCCCTTCCGACCCCTCCACTTT. The whole variable domain, remainder taken from reference TRBV3-1 and TRBJ1-6, is DTAVSQTPKYLVTQMGNDKSIKCEQNLGHDTMYWYKQDSKKFLKIMFSYNNKELIINETVPNRFSPKSPDKAHLNLHINSLELGDSAVYFCASSQGDGGTGPFRPLHFGNGTRLTVT.

V usage is TRBV7-3 and J usage is TRBJ1-2; TRBD1 is a possible D gene (5 bases). The V gene's germline CDR1 is SGHTA and CDR2 FQGTGA. The CDR3 consists of 15 residues. V gave up 5 bases and J gave up 4 bases, with 17 bases separating them. CDR3 loop: CASSPPGLSLYGYTF. The CDR3 DNA reads TGTGCCAGCAGCCCACCGGGACTGAGCCTCTATGGCTACACCTTC.

This chain uses TRBV3-1 with TRBJ1-2; TRBD1 is a possible D gene (5 bases). The germline V gene has CDR1 LGHDT and CDR2 YNNKEL (reference sequence). This CDR3 is built from 12 residues. V was shortened by 3 bases and J by 4 bases, with 6 bases between the two germline ends. The chain's CDR3 is CASSQTVYGYTF. As DNA, the CDR3 is TGTGCCAGCAGCCAGACAGTCTATGGCTACACCTTC.

This clonotype was seen a few times. One junction end disagrees with the germline gene, perhaps due to a read error. The chain is built from TRBV4-2 and TRBJ1-2; 12 bases match TRBD1. The CDR3 has 15 residues. Germline assignment: CDR1 LGHNA and CDR2 YNFKEQ. Here the CDR3 DNA reads TGTGCCGGCAGCCACCCGGGACAGGGGGCAAATGGCTACACCTTC. Protein sequence: CAGSHPGQGANGYTF.

The chain uses TRBV10-3 and TRBJ1-6; weak D call: TRBD1 (5 bases). Germline V gives CDR1 ENHRY, CDR2 SYGVKD. CDR3 length equals 14 residues. With 6 bases removed from V and 5 bases from J, the gap between germline ends came to 11 bases. The chain's CDR3 is CAISRDGNNSPLHF. CDR3 DNA: TGTGCCATCAGCCGGGACGGAAATAATTCACCCCTCCACTTT.

V gene TRBV6-4 combines with J gene TRBJ2-1; 7 bases are shared with TRBD1. The J segment lost 1 base and the V segment lost 7 bases, leaving 10 bases of the junction unmatched. The CDR3 loop spans 16 amino acids. Germline V gives CDR1 MRHNA, CDR2 SNTAGT. The CDR3 loop reads CASTQGNVTSYNEQFF. CDR3 DNA sequence: TGTGCCAGCACACAGGGGAACGTAACGTCCTACAATGAGCAGTTCTTC.